A selection of T cell receptor beta chains follows, all from one sample in a study of T-cell reconstitution after alpha-beta-depleted transplantation in children. TCRdb passed the PCR reads through MiXCR, listing each CDR3 protein once. Here the sample spans 200,000 to 300,000 distinct CDR3 sequences, around 12% being singletons. Sequencing was performed on PBMCs from the stem cell graft donor, taken from the stem cell graft. These receptors all come from a human donor who donated a stem cell graft to a child with acute lymphoblastic leukemia. The CDR3 runs from the conserved cysteine through the conserved F or W. A D gene is named only where the DNA matches it firmly. Not every row has a clone size; where given, it reads once, few, many or a size class.

abundance: many
len: 12
j_gene: TRBJ1-2
v_gene: TRBV7-9
d_gene: TRBD1
CDR3aa: CASSLAGGGYTF
CDR3nt: TGTGCCAGCAGCTTAGCAGGGGGCGGCTACACCTTC

abundance: few
len: 13
j_gene: TRBJ1-1
v_gene: TRBV10-1
d_gene: NA
CDR3aa: CASRRTTNTEAFF
CDR3nt: TGCGCCAGCCGGAGAACCACGAACACTGAAGCTTTCTTT

abundance: NA
len: 16
j_gene: TRBJ1-1
v_gene: TRBV30
d_gene: NA
CDR3aa: CAWSVPSPRVNTEAFF
CDR3nt: TGTGCCTGGAGTGTTCCCTCCCCCCGGGTGAACACTGAAGCTTTCTTT

abundance: NA
len: 8
j_gene: TRBJ1-1
v_gene: TRBV29-1
d_gene: NA
CDR3aa: CSVDWTSF
CDR3nt: TGCAGCGTTGACTGGACCTCCTTT

abundance: many
len: 14
j_gene: TRBJ2-7
v_gene: TRBV7-9
d_gene: TRBD1
CDR3aa: CASNLQGDSYEQYF
CDR3nt: TGTGCCAGCAACCTACAGGGGGATAGCTACGAGCAGTACTTC

abundance: many
len: 14
j_gene: TRBJ2-1
v_gene: TRBV6-1
d_gene: NA
CDR3aa: CASSPGARSQEQFF
CDR3nt: TGTGCCAGCAGTCCGGGAGCTCGGTCTCAGGAGCAGTTCTTC

abundance: few
len: 14
j_gene: TRBJ2-5
v_gene: TRBV29-1
d_gene: TRBD2
CDR3aa: CSAFGLAGQETQYF
CDR3nt: TGCAGCGCCTTCGGACTAGCGGGACAAGAGACCCAGTACTTC

abundance: many
len: 14
j_gene: TRBJ2-5
v_gene: TRBV10-3
d_gene: NA
CDR3aa: CAISDTTGSETQYF
CDR3nt: TGTGCCATCAGTGATACAACAGGGTCAGAGACCCAGTACTTC

abundance: NA
len: 14
j_gene: TRBJ2-1
v_gene: TRBV20-1
d_gene: TRBD2
CDR3aa: CSASLAGEINEQFF
CDR3nt: TGCAGTGCTAGTCTGGCGGGAGAAATCAATGAGCAGTTCTTC

abundance: many
len: 20
j_gene: TRBJ2-6
v_gene: TRBV9
d_gene: TRBD2
CDR3aa: CASSHTLLAGSSSGANVLTF
CDR3nt: TGTGCCAGCAGCCACACTCTACTAGCGGGATCCTCTTCTGGGGCCAACGTCCTGACTTTC

abundance: NA
len: 13
j_gene: TRBJ2-1
v_gene: TRBV13
d_gene: NA
CDR3aa: CASSHRAENEQFF
CDR3nt: TGTGCCAGCAGCCACAGGGCAGAAAATGAGCAGTTCTTC

abundance: many
len: 16
j_gene: TRBJ2-5
v_gene: TRBV19
d_gene: NA
CDR3aa: CASSGRQGWRGETQYF
CDR3nt: TGTGCCAGTAGTGGACGACAGGGCTGGAGGGGAGAGACCCAGTACTTC

abundance: many
len: 11
j_gene: TRBJ2-7
v_gene: TRBV20-1
d_gene: NA
CDR3aa: CSAEDSYEQYF
CDR3nt: TGCAGTGCAGAGGACAGCTACGAGCAGTACTTC

abundance: many
len: 12
j_gene: TRBJ2-3
v_gene: TRBV5-6
d_gene: TRBD2
CDR3aa: CASSWTSGAQYF
CDR3nt: TGTGCCAGCAGCTGGACTAGCGGTGCGCAGTATTTT

abundance: many
len: 14
j_gene: TRBJ2-7
v_gene: TRBV5-5
d_gene: TRBD1
CDR3aa: CASSFGQGLYEQYF
CDR3nt: TGTGCCAGCAGCTTCGGACAGGGGTTATACGAGCAGTACTTC

abundance: NA
len: 16
j_gene: TRBJ2-1
v_gene: TRBV7-7
d_gene: NA
CDR3aa: CASSLGDGEAYNEQFF
CDR3nt: TGTGCTAGCAGCTTAGGGGACGGGGAAGCCTACAATGAGCAGTTCTTC

abundance: many
len: 14
j_gene: TRBJ2-3
v_gene: TRBV7-2
d_gene: NA
CDR3aa: CASSLNRLADTQYF
CDR3nt: TGTGCCAGCAGCTTAAATCGCCTGGCAGATACGCAGTATTTT

abundance: many
len: 13
j_gene: TRBJ2-4
v_gene: TRBV29-1
d_gene: NA
CDR3aa: CSVELVVKNIQYF
CDR3nt: TGCAGCGTTGAACTAGTTGTCAAAAACATTCAGTACTTC

abundance: many
len: 14
j_gene: TRBJ2-7
v_gene: TRBV20-1
d_gene: NA
CDR3aa: CSACRGLSSYEQYF
CDR3nt: TGCAGTGCTTGCAGGGGCCTCAGCTCCTACGAGCAGTACTTC

abundance: many
len: 14
j_gene: TRBJ1-5
v_gene: TRBV20-1
d_gene: TRBD1
CDR3aa: CSARDRGGSQPQHF
CDR3nt: TGCAGTGCGAGGGACAGGGGTGGAAGTCAGCCCCAGCATTTT

abundance: many
len: 12
j_gene: TRBJ1-2
v_gene: TRBV7-8
d_gene: NA
CDR3aa: CASSPNSLGYTF
CDR3nt: TGTGCCAGCAGCCCCAATAGTCTTGGCTACACCTTC

abundance: many
len: 13
j_gene: TRBJ2-5
v_gene: TRBV29-1
d_gene: NA
CDR3aa: CSVDTGFQETQYF
CDR3nt: TGCAGCGTTGATACAGGCTTTCAAGAGACCCAGTACTTC

abundance: many
len: 16
j_gene: TRBJ2-5
v_gene: TRBV20-1
d_gene: TRBD2
CDR3aa: CSACTLAGEVRETQYF
CDR3nt: TGCAGTGCTTGCACCCTAGCGGGAGAAGTACGGGAGACCCAGTACTTC

abundance: NA
len: 15
j_gene: TRBJ1-4
v_gene: TRBV10-3
d_gene: TRBD1
CDR3aa: CAISESGQPNEKLFF
CDR3nt: TGTGCCATCAGTGAGTCGGGACAGCCTAATGAAAAACTGTTTTTT

abundance: many
len: 16
j_gene: TRBJ1-2
v_gene: TRBV7-2
d_gene: TRBD1
CDR3aa: CASSLAGADREGGYTF
CDR3nt: TGTGCCAGCAGCTTAGCGGGGGCCGACAGGGAAGGCGGCTACACCTTC

abundance: many
len: 17
j_gene: TRBJ2-6
v_gene: TRBV7-9
d_gene: NA
CDR3aa: CASSLESLALGTNVLTF
CDR3nt: TGTGCCAGCAGCTTAGAATCCCTTGCTCTGGGGACCAACGTCCTGACTTTC

abundance: many
len: 15
j_gene: TRBJ2-7
v_gene: TRBV7-9
d_gene: NA
CDR3aa: CASSSPGAGVHEQYF
CDR3nt: TGTGCCAGCAGCTCCCCGGGGGCGGGAGTCCACGAGCAGTACTTC

abundance: many
len: 12
j_gene: TRBJ2-2
v_gene: TRBV12-3/TRBV12-4
d_gene: NA
CDR3aa: CASSRPQRELFF
CDR3nt: TGTGCCAGCAGCCGCCCACAGCGGGAGCTGTTTTTT

abundance: many
len: 11
j_gene: TRBJ1-2
v_gene: TRBV20-1
d_gene: NA
CDR3aa: CSARSARGYTF
CDR3nt: TGCAGTGCTAGATCCGCCCGTGGCTACACCTTC

abundance: many
len: 16
j_gene: TRBJ2-7
v_gene: TRBV27
d_gene: TRBD2
CDR3aa: CASSPSGTSGTYEQYF
CDR3nt: TGTGCCAGCAGTCCCTCCGGGACTAGCGGGACGTACGAGCAGTACTTC

abundance: many
len: 15
j_gene: TRBJ1-1
v_gene: TRBV28
d_gene: NA
CDR3aa: CASSSPGGRDTEAFF
CDR3nt: TGTGCCAGCAGTAGCCCGGGGGGGAGGGACACTGAAGCTTTCTTT

abundance: many
len: 11
j_gene: TRBJ2-3
v_gene: TRBV12-3/TRBV12-4
d_gene: TRBD1
CDR3aa: CASSTGTAQYF
CDR3nt: TGTGCCAGCAGCACCGGGACAGCGCAGTATTTT

abundance: many
len: 13
j_gene: TRBJ2-3
v_gene: TRBV10-3
d_gene: NA
CDR3aa: CAITDTGTDTQYF
CDR3nt: TGTGCCATCACCGATACAGGCACAGATACGCAGTATTTT

abundance: many
len: 15
j_gene: TRBJ2-2
v_gene: TRBV25-1
d_gene: NA
CDR3aa: CASSEHLGATGELFF
CDR3nt: TGTGCCAGCAGTGAACACCTAGGGGCCACCGGGGAGCTGTTTTTT

abundance: many
len: 12
j_gene: TRBJ2-7
v_gene: TRBV4-2
d_gene: NA
CDR3aa: CASSQNDGLIHF
CDR3nt: TGTGCCAGCAGCCAAAACGACGGATTAATACACTTC

abundance: NA
len: 11
j_gene: TRBJ2-7
v_gene: TRBV28
d_gene: NA
CDR3aa: CASSSGGGQYF
CDR3nt: TGTGCCAGCAGTTCCGGCGGAGGGCAGTACTTC

abundance: many
len: 15
j_gene: TRBJ1-2
v_gene: TRBV30
d_gene: TRBD1
CDR3aa: CAYAQGASISYGYTF
CDR3nt: TGTGCTTATGCACAGGGGGCAAGTATCAGCTATGGCTACACCTTC

abundance: many
len: 12
j_gene: TRBJ1-1
v_gene: TRBV7-8
d_gene: NA
CDR3aa: CASSLAPREAFF
CDR3nt: TGTGCCAGCAGCTTAGCGCCCAGGGAAGCTTTCTTT

abundance: many
len: 11
j_gene: TRBJ2-5
v_gene: TRBV28
d_gene: NA
CDR3aa: CASSVPETQYF
CDR3nt: TGTGCCAGCAGTGTTCCAGAGACCCAGTACTTC

abundance: many
len: 15
j_gene: TRBJ2-7
v_gene: TRBV7-2
d_gene: TRBD1
CDR3aa: CASSVGTGSSYEQYF
CDR3nt: TGTGCCAGCAGCGTCGGGACAGGGTCCTCCTACGAGCAGTACTTC

abundance: many
len: 15
j_gene: TRBJ2-2
v_gene: TRBV5-1
d_gene: TRBD1
CDR3aa: CASSWGQGSTGELFF
CDR3nt: TGCGCCAGCAGCTGGGGACAGGGAAGCACCGGGGAGCTGTTTTTT

abundance: many
len: 14
j_gene: TRBJ1-1
v_gene: TRBV20-1
d_gene: NA
CDR3aa: CSASKGGRVTEAFF
CDR3nt: TGCAGTGCTAGCAAGGGGGGGAGAGTCACTGAAGCTTTCTTT

abundance: NA
len: 15
j_gene: TRBJ2-2
v_gene: TRBV7-8
d_gene: TRBD1
CDR3aa: CASSLQGGMGGELFF
CDR3nt: TGTGCCAGCAGTTTACAGGGGGGCATGGGCGGGGAGCTGTTTTTT

abundance: once
len: 12
j_gene: TRBJ2-1
v_gene: TRBV7-6
d_gene: NA
CDR3aa: CASGRLYNEQFF
CDR3nt: TGTGCCAGCGGAAGGCTGTACAATGAGCAGTTCTTC

abundance: NA
len: 16
j_gene: TRBJ1-4
v_gene: TRBV6-5
d_gene: NA
CDR3aa: CASSYTVKATNEKLFF
CDR3nt: TGTGCCAGCAGTTACACGGTCAAGGCGACTAATGAAAAACTGTTTTTT

abundance: NA
len: 12
j_gene: TRBJ2-7
v_gene: TRBV14
d_gene: NA
CDR3aa: CASSQGVYEQYF
CDR3nt: TGTGCCAGCAGCCAGGGGGTCTACGAGCAGTACTTC

abundance: many
len: 15
j_gene: TRBJ2-3
v_gene: TRBV18
d_gene: NA
CDR3aa: CASSHGPGQPDTQYF
CDR3nt: TGTGCCAGCTCCCACGGACCAGGACAACCAGATACGCAGTATTTT

abundance: few
len: 13
j_gene: TRBJ2-1
v_gene: TRBV29-1
d_gene: NA
CDR3aa: CSTHLSARGEQFF
CDR3nt: TGCAGCACCCACCTAAGCGCCCGGGGAGAGCAGTTCTTC

abundance: many
len: 18
j_gene: TRBJ2-5
v_gene: TRBV6-1
d_gene: NA
CDR3aa: CASRSRTSALSYQETQYF
CDR3nt: TGTGCCAGCAGATCCAGGACATCGGCCCTTTCGTACCAAGAGACCCAGTACTTC

abundance: few
len: 14
j_gene: TRBJ2-1
v_gene: TRBV20-1
d_gene: TRBD2
CDR3aa: CSAFRGGGYNEQFF
CDR3nt: TGCAGTGCTTTTCGGGGGGGGGGATACAATGAGCAGTTCTTC

abundance: many
len: 17
j_gene: TRBJ2-7
v_gene: TRBV9
d_gene: NA
CDR3aa: CASSAEGRQDLAYEQYF
CDR3nt: TGTGCCAGCAGCGCCGAAGGGCGGCAGGATTTGGCCTACGAGCAGTACTTC

abundance: NA
len: 12
j_gene: TRBJ2-3
v_gene: TRBV2
d_gene: NA
CDR3aa: CASSNREDTQYF
CDR3nt: TGTGCCAGCTCGAATAGGGAAGATACGCAGTATTTT

abundance: many
len: 15
j_gene: TRBJ2-5
v_gene: TRBV5-5
d_gene: NA
CDR3aa: CASSPWEQGQETQYF
CDR3nt: TGTGCCAGCAGCCCCTGGGAACAGGGCCAAGAGACCCAGTACTTC

abundance: few
len: 15
j_gene: TRBJ2-5
v_gene: TRBV4-1
d_gene: TRBD2
CDR3aa: CASSGTSGSYETQYF
CDR3nt: TGCGCCAGTAGTGGGACTAGCGGGAGCTACGAGACCCAGTACTTC